These 27 T cell receptor beta chains came from one sample sequenced in a study of blood T cell repertoires in COVID-19. Method: immunoSEQ multiplex PCR; TCRdb's copy keeps in-frame clones and lacks some. The table has 100,000 to 150,000 clones, about 83% seen once. The sequencing sample was made of peripheral blood. The receptors stem from a man between 60 and 75 years old with acute or convalescent COVID-19.

The chain carries TRBV27 and TRBJ2-7; 15 bases line up with TRBD2. Trimming removed 4 bases from V and 0 bases from J; junction bases left unmatched: 7. Looked up from germline, CDR1 is MNHEY and CDR2 is SMNVEV (reference sequence). The CDR3 covers 18 residues. The CDR3 protein is CASSSPGLAGGSSYEQYF. In nucleotides, the CDR3 is TGTGCCAGCAGTTCCCCCGGACTAGCGGGGGGGAGCTCCTACGAGCAGTACTTC.

V gene TRBV19 combines with J gene TRBJ2-1, with 7 nucleotides matching TRBD2. With V trimmed by 1 base and J by 0 bases, 3 bases remained unmatched. CDR3 length equals 16 residues. The germline V gene encodes CDR1 LNHDA and CDR2 SQIVND (reference sequence). CDR3 region: CASSIAGGSSYNEQFF. The CDR3 DNA is TGTGCCAGTAGTATAGCGGGCGGGAGCTCCTACAATGAGCAGTTCTTC.

This clone was seen once. The chain is built from TRBV9 and TRBJ2-3; TRBD2 matches 11 bases. The V and J ends lost 4 bases and 3 bases, in that order; junction bases with no gene match: 4. The CDR3 consists of 15 residues. CDR1 and CDR2 from the germline V gene are SGDLS and YYNGEE. CDR3 protein: CASSKLAGETDTQYF. CDR3 DNA: TGTGCCAGCAGCAAACTAGCGGGAGAAACAGATACGCAGTATTTT.

CDR3 bases: TGTGCCAGCAGCCGTCGACTAGCGGGAGGAAGAGAGACCCAGTACTTC. Amino acid sequence: CASSRRLAGGRETQYF. J is TRBJ2-5 and V is TRBV6-6; the match to TRBD2 covers 13 bases. The CDR3 is made up of 16 amino acids. The germline gives CDR1 MNHNY, CDR2 SVGAGI (reference sequence). V was pared by 6 bases and J by 4 bases, with 8 bases of the junction left unmatched.

The chain employs TRBV3-1 (or the pseudogene TRBV3-2) and TRBJ2-7, with D tentatively TRBD2 (5 bases). Germline values: CDR1 LGHDT, CDR2 YNNKEL (reference sequence). The CDR3 covers 15 residues. V gave up 5 bases and J gave up 2 bases, with 16 bases separating them. The CDR3 here is CASSKRNPSTYEQYF. CDR3 in DNA: TGTGCCAGCAGCAAGCGGAATCCATCGACCTACGAGCAGTACTTC.

Concerning this clone itself: Compared with germline, one end of the junction differs, possibly owing to a read error. V usage is TRBV19 and J usage is TRBJ1-5; no definite D call. In germline, CDR1 is LNHDA, CDR2 SQIVND (reference sequence). CDR3 length: 14 residues. This CDR3 reads CASSPSVSHQPQHF. CDR3 sequence (DNA): TGTGCCAGTAGTCCATCGGTTAGCCATCAGCCCCAGCATTTT. Looking up the rest from reference TRBV19 and TRBJ1-5 gives the full variable domain: DGGITQSPKYLFRKEGQNVTLSCEQNLNHDAMYWYRQDPGQGLRLIYYSQIVNDFQKGDIAEGYSVSREKKESFPLTVTSAQKNPTAFYLCASSPSVSHQPQHFGDGTRLSIL.

This clone has only a few counts. The chain joins TRBV6-2 or TRBV6-3 to TRBJ1-1; D is undetermined. The germline CDR1 and CDR2 sequences are MNHEY and SVGEGT. The CDR3 is 11 amino acids. The V gene lost 0 bases and the J gene lost 8 bases, with 4 bases spanning the gap. CDR3 nucleotides: TGTGCCAGCAGTTACTCTAAAGAAGCTTTCTTT. Its protein is CASSYSKEAFF.

The chain has TRBV28 and TRBJ2-7; 9 nucleotides match TRBD1. CDR3 size: 15 residues. Germline assignment: CDR1 MDHEN and CDR2 SYDVKM. With 1 base clipped from V and 5 bases from J, the junction kept 6 bases outside the gene matches. The CDR3 spells CASSLYGTGRNEQYF. CDR3 in DNA: TGTGCCAGCAGTTTATATGGGACAGGGCGAAACGAGCAGTACTTC.

The rearrangement joins TRBV14 to TRBJ2-5, with 10 positions matching TRBD1. With 0 bases clipped from V and 5 bases from J, the junction kept 18 bases outside the gene matches. This CDR3 is built from 20 residues. Germline V lookup: CDR1 SGHDN, CDR2 FVKESK. In nucleotides, the CDR3 is TGTGCCAGCAGCCAAGATGTGAGAACCGGGACAGGGGCGGCCAAGGAGACCCAGTACTTC. Protein sequence: CASSQDVRTGTGAAKETQYF.

The chain uses TRBV19 and TRBJ2-7; D perhaps matches TRBD1 (7 bases). In germline, CDR1 is LNHDA, CDR2 SQIVND (reference sequence). The CDR3 contains 14 residues. V was cut by 9 bases and J by 4 bases, with 19 bases left in between. The CDR3 bases are TGTGCCAGCAGGGCGGGGACAGCTGAGTACGAGCAGTACTTC. Translation gives CASRAGTAEYEQYF.

This sequence joins TRBV3-1 (or the pseudogene TRBV3-2) and TRBJ1-5; D may be TRBD1 (5 bases). V gave up 1 base and J gave up 6 bases, with 13 bases separating them. Germline V gene lookup returns CDR1 LGHDT and CDR2 YNNKEL (reference sequence). This CDR3 spans 15 amino acids. Written as DNA, the CDR3 is TGTGCCAGCAGCCAAGGGGTCAGGGATACTCAGCCCCAGCATTTT. Translated: CASSQGVRDTQPQHF.

This chain connects TRBV24-1 to TRBJ2-2; the match to TRBD2 covers 11 bases. The length of the CDR3 is 16 residues. Germline trimming cut 8 bases from V and 7 bases from J; bases unmatched to any gene: 11. CDR1 KGHDR and CDR2 SFDVKD come from the germline V gene. The CDR3 reads CATTISGRADDGELFF. CDR3 bases: TGTGCCACCACCATTAGCGGGAGGGCCGATGACGGGGAGCTGTTTTTT.

This chain joins TRBV11-3 and TRBJ1-2, with no clear D. CDR1 is SGHNT, CDR2 YENEEA, per germline. Trimming took off 5 bases at V and 2 bases at J, with 9 bases between the two ends. The CDR3 is 13 amino acids. CDR3: CASSPGGNYGYTF. In DNA, the CDR3 is TGTGCCAGCAGCCCTGGCGGGAACTATGGCTACACCTTC.

The chain is built from TRBV28 and TRBJ2-5, with D possibly TRBD2 on 6 matching bases. Trimming stripped 2 bases from V and 9 bases from J, with 13 bases between. The CDR3 is 13 amino acids. Germline values: CDR1 MDHEN, CDR2 SYDVKM. The CDR3 DNA is TGTGCCAGCAGTTTAAGGCCTGGGGAGGCCCAGTACTTC. The encoded protein is CASSLRPGEAQYF.

The chain carries TRBV14 and TRBJ2-1; D gene unclear. The CDR3 runs to 13 residues. Trimming took 1 base from V and 5 from J, leaving 6 bases between them. Germline values: CDR1 SGHDN, CDR2 FVKESK. This CDR3 reads CASSQGPHNEQFF. CDR3 coding DNA: TGTGCCAGCAGCCAAGGGCCCCACAATGAGCAGTTCTTC. The whole variable domain, remainder taken from reference TRBV14 and TRBJ2-1, is EAGVTQFPSHSVIEKGQTVTLRCDPISGHDNLYWYRRVMGKEIKFLLHFVKESKQDESGMPNNRFLAERTGGTYSTLKVQPAELEDSGVYFCASSQGPHNEQFFGPGTRLTVL.

The J gene is TRBJ2-5, the V gene TRBV12-3 or TRBV12-4; D ambiguous. The CDR3 covers 13 residues. Trimming took off 3 bases at V and 0 bases at J, with 5 bases between the two ends. CDR3 sequence reads: CASSFQNQETQYF. Here the CDR3 DNA reads TGTGCCAGCAGTTTCCAGAACCAAGAGACCCAGTACTTC.

The chain has TRBV12-3 or TRBV12-4 and TRBJ1-2; 7 bases match TRBD1. The CDR3 has 11 amino acids. Losses at the gene ends were 6 bases for V and 6 bases for J; bases not matched to a gene: 1. CDR3: CASRQGHGYTF. CDR3 nucleotides: TGTGCCAGCAGACAGGGGCATGGCTACACCTTC.

The chain recombines TRBV12-3 or TRBV12-4 with TRBJ2-7, with a tentative D call TRBD1 (5 bases). Deletions cut 3 bases from V and 5 bases from J, with 11 bases between. The CDR3 sequence is 13 residues long. CDR3 nucleotide sequence: TGTGCCAGCAGTTTCAGGGAAAGACACGAGCAGTACTTC. This sequence encodes CASSFRERHEQYF.

The rearrangement links TRBV5-6 to TRBJ1-2; D ambiguous. CDR1 and CDR2 from the germline V gene are SGHDT and YYEEEE. V lost 1 base and J 5 bases, leaving 6 bases between the germline ends. This CDR3 contains 12 residues. The CDR3 bases are TGTGCCAGCAGCTTGTTCGGGTATGGCTACACCTTC. It encodes CASSLFGYGYTF.

The rearrangement uses TRBV7-2 and TRBJ2-5; TRBD2 might be the D (6 bases). Trimming left V 6 bases short and J 4 bases short, with 15 bases between. Germline lookup yields CDR1 SGHTA and CDR2 FQGNSA. The CDR3 is 14 amino acids. For the CDR3, the DNA is TGTGCCAGCAGTTCGGGAGTAGTGTTAGAGACCCAGTACTTC. Translated, it gives CASSSGVVLETQYF.

This clone was found once. The chain is built from TRBV7-8 and TRBJ1-3, with D possibly being TRBD1 (5 bases). Germline V lookup: CDR1 SGHVS, CDR2 FQNEAQ. V was clipped by 6 bases and J by 4 bases, with 16 bases between them. The CDR3 sequence is 15 residues long. CDR3 bases: TGTGCCAGCAGTTTTCAGGGAATGGGAGGAAACACCATATATTTT. Amino acids: CASSFQGMGGNTIYF.

This rearrangement joins TRBV19 to TRBJ2-3, with TRBD1 identical over 9 bases. The CDR3 has 16 residues. Germline-derived CDR1 and CDR2 are LNHDA and SQIVND (reference sequence). The trim removed 5 bases at V and 4 bases at J, leaving 10 bases unmatched. CDR3 in DNA: TGTGCCAGTAGTGCCCCGAACAGGGGGCGGGCAGATACGCAGTATTTT. Translated: CASSAPNRGRADTQYF.

Only one count was recorded for this clone. The chain couples TRBV28 to TRBJ1-1; the D is unclear. Trimming pared 2 bases from V and 4 bases from J, leaving 8 bases between. Germline CDR1 and CDR2: MDHEN and SYDVKM. The CDR3 consists of 13 residues. The CDR3 region is CASSLVLGTEAFF. The CDR3 region has the DNA TGTGCCAGCAGTTTAGTACTAGGCACTGAAGCTTTCTTT.

The chain carries TRBV3-1 (or the pseudogene TRBV3-2) and TRBJ2-7, with 8 bases identical to TRBD2. After removal of 4 bases from V and 0 bases from J, the junction contained 8 bases not matched to a gene. The CDR3 is 16 residues long. In germline, CDR1 is LGHDT, CDR2 YNNKEL (reference sequence). The CDR3 DNA reads as TGTGCCAGCAGCCTACAGGTAGCGGGAAGCTCCTACGAGCAGTACTTC. Its translation is CASSLQVAGSSYEQYF.

This chain connects TRBV19 to TRBJ2-5; TRBD1 aligns across 7 bases. The CDR3 is 12 residues long. With V trimmed by 9 bases and J by 2 bases, 3 bases remained unmatched. In germline, CDR1 is LNHDA, CDR2 SQIVND (reference sequence). The CDR3 loop reads CASRDRQETQYF. The CDR3 region has the DNA TGTGCCAGCCGGGACAGACAAGAGACCCAGTACTTC.

The rearrangement links TRBV4-1 to TRBJ2-3, with TRBD1 identical over 7 bases. Germline loops: CDR1 MGHRA, CDR2 YSYEKL. With V trimmed by 0 bases and J by 1 base, 13 bases remained unmatched. This CDR3 comprises 19 residues. Written as DNA, the CDR3 is TGCGCCAGCAGCCAAGAGGAGTATAGGGGGCTGGGGGGCACAGATACGCAGTATTTT. Translated, it gives CASSQEEYRGLGGTDTQYF.

CDR3 nucleotides: TGTGCCAGCAGTCAGGACACCTCTTCGACGAACACCGGGGAGCTGTTTTTT. It yields the protein CASSQDTSSTNTGELFF. The rearrangement uses TRBV6-6 and TRBJ2-2; tentative D call: TRBD1 (5 bases). Trimming stripped 5 bases from V and 0 bases from J, with 16 bases between. The germline CDR1 and CDR2 sequences are MNHNY and SVGAGI (reference sequence). CDR3 length equals 17 residues.